Listed here are 17 T cell receptor beta chains from one sample, sequenced in a study of tumor-infiltrating lymphocytes in primary liver carcinoma. Production of TCR beta cDNA used approximately 0.45 ug total RNA together with a constant-region primer. Researchers made the TCR beta libraries by running three nested multiplex PCR rounds with slightly modified ARM-PCR. The two initial PCR rounds, approximately 10 cycles each, used TRBV1-TRBV30 forward and C-beta reverse primers. TCRdb called the multiplex PCR reads again in MiXCR, with one record for every CDR3 protein. The sample includes more than 150,000 distinct CDR3 sequences, 60% of them seen just once. Germline DNA was also extracted, with blood RNA taken from unsorted whole blood. The sequencing input was peripheral blood. These receptors were obtained from a man between 40 and 49 years old with primary liver carcinoma and hepatitis B virus infection.

Worth noting for this clonotype: A much larger clone lies one base from this, so it may be a read error. The final CDR3 position lacks the conserved phenylalanine or tryptophan, pointing to a likely read error. The V and J genes are TRBV6-5 and TRBJ2-1; 9 bases fit TRBD1. This CDR3 region has 14 residues. Per germline, CDR1 MNHEY and CDR2 SVGAGI. The junction had 9 bases not matched to a gene; V was cut back by 5 bases and J by 10 bases. The DNA for the CDR3 is TGTGCCAGCAGTCCGGGACAGGGCGGTCAGGAGCAGTTCCTC. Translating gives CASSPGQGGQEQFL.

The V gene is TRBV28, the J gene TRBJ1-5; D is perhaps TRBD1 (5 bases). Trimming removed 0 bases at V and 8 bases at J, with 14 bases between. The CDR3 runs to 15 residues. Germline V gene lookup returns CDR1 MDHEN and CDR2 SYDVKM. CDR3 protein: CASSLWGGWGEPQHF. CDR3 bases: TGTGCCAGCAGTTTATGGGGGGGGTGGGGGGAGCCCCAGCATTTT.

Only one count was recorded for this clonotype. The rearrangement links TRBV6-2 or TRBV6-3 to TRBJ2-3, with D unresolved. V was cut by 9 bases and J by 4 bases, with 17 bases left in between. The germline CDR1 and CDR2 sequences are MNHEY and SVGEGT. CDR3 length: 14 amino acids. This chain's CDR3 is CARSPALRSDTQYF. CDR3 sequence (DNA): TGTGCCAGGAGTCCAGCCTTGAGGTCAGATACGCAGTATTTT.

This clonotype was observed at least ten times. CDR3 nucleotide sequence: TGCAGCGTTGAGGGCGGGCGGAGCACAGATACGCAGTATTTT. Its protein is CSVEGGRSTDTQYF. This chain joins TRBV29-1 and TRBJ2-3, with D perhaps TRBD2 (5 bases). Germline values: CDR1 SQVTM, CDR2 ANQGSEA. The CDR3 covers 14 residues. Trimming took off 3 bases at V and 0 bases at J, with 10 bases between the two ends.

As concerns this clonotype: This may be a read error: a much more frequent sequence differs by one nucleotide. The rearrangement joins TRBV11-2 to TRBJ2-3, with D possibly TRBD1 on 6 matching bases. The germline V and J ends were trimmed by 5 bases and 5 bases, with 20 bases remaining between them. This CDR3 is built from 16 residues. Per the germline V gene, CDR1 is SGHAT and CDR2 is FQNNGV. The chain's CDR3 is CASSDQGNWDIDTQYF. CDR3 DNA: TGTGCCAGCAGCGACCAGGGGAACTGGGACATAGATACGCAGTATTTT.

The V call is TRBV6-5, the J call TRBJ2-7; 10 bases fit TRBD2. Germline V gene lookup returns CDR1 MNHEY and CDR2 SVGAGI. CDR3 size: 15 residues. J lost 4 bases, V lost 2 bases, and 5 bases had no gene match. CDR3 loop: CASSYGTSVSYEQYF. In DNA form, the CDR3 reads TGTGCCAGCAGTTACGGGACTAGCGTGAGTTACGAGCAGTACTTC.

This clonotype was picked up a small number of times. This sequence joins TRBV28 and TRBJ2-7; D not certain. The CDR3 extends over 11 amino acids. The ends were cut back, 6 bases at V and 4 bases at J, with 7 bases in the middle. Germline V gene lookup returns CDR1 MDHEN and CDR2 SYDVKM. CDR3 region: CASRRLYEQYF. The CDR3 DNA reads TGTGCCAGCAGGCGCCTGTACGAGCAGTACTTC.

Of note for this clonotype: Mismatch with germline at one junction end may stem from a read error. The genes are TRBV11-2 and TRBJ1-1; the match to TRBD1 covers 7 bases. This CDR3 spans 17 amino acids. Germline lookup yields CDR1 SGHAT and CDR2 FQNNGV. CDR3 bases: TGTGACAGCAGCCGAATGGGGGGACAGTGGTTCGGCACTGAAGCTTTCTTT. Amino acid sequence: CDSSRMGGQWFGTEAFF.

The rearrangement joins TRBV30 to TRBJ2-3; D possibly uses TRBD1 or TRBD2 (5 bases each). V was cut by 3 bases and J by 1 base, with 14 bases left in between. The CDR3 runs 15 residues. CDR1 GTSNPN and CDR2 SVGIG come from the germline V gene (reference sequence). CDR3 nucleotide sequence: TGTGCCTGGAGGAGAGGGGTTGGCGGCACAGATACGCAGTATTTT. Encoded protein: CAWRRGVGGTDTQYF.

The chain couples TRBV6-5 to TRBJ2-7, with D maybe TRBD1 (6 bases). Between the trimmed V and J ends, which lost 2 bases and 2 bases, there was a span of 16 bases. CDR3 length: 16 residues. CDR1 and CDR2 (germline): MNHEY, SVGAGI. This chain's CDR3 is CASSYGGRGHTYEQYF. The CDR3 DNA reads TGTGCCAGCAGTTACGGAGGCAGGGGACATACCTACGAGCAGTACTTC.

This clonotype was observed a few times. The CDR3 protein is CASSPPGGNQPQHF. CDR3 nucleotides: TGTGCCAGCAGTCCCCCGGGGGGCAATCAGCCCCAGCATTTT. This rearrangement joins TRBV12-3 or TRBV12-4 to TRBJ1-5; a possible D gene is TRBD1 (5 bases). The V and J ends lost 5 bases and 2 bases respectively, with 10 bases between them. The CDR3 length is 14 residues.

A few counts support this clonotype. The chain couples TRBV6-5 to TRBJ2-1; possibly TRBD1 or TRBD2 for D (5 bases each). The CDR3 length is 16 residues. The V gene's germline CDR1 is MNHEY and CDR2 SVGAGI. V was clipped by 1 base and J by 3 bases, with 13 bases between them. CDR3 region: CASSYWLTGGYNEQFF. The CDR3 nucleotides read TGTGCCAGCAGTTACTGGTTAACTGGGGGCTACAATGAGCAGTTCTTC.

The chain joins TRBV7-9 to TRBJ2-1; 14 nucleotides match TRBD2. Germline lookup yields CDR1 SEHNR and CDR2 FQNEAQ (reference sequence). The CDR3 runs to 14 residues. Germline trimming cut 5 bases from V and 10 bases from J; bases unmatched to any gene: 4. The DNA of the CDR3 is TGTGCCAGCAGCGTGGGACTAGCGGGAGACGAGCAGTTCTTC. Residues: CASSVGLAGDEQFF.

As to this clonotype: The junction departs from the called germline gene at one end, perhaps through a read error. The chain links TRBV6-1 to TRBJ2-2; 8 bases fit TRBD2. CDR1 and CDR2 (germline): MNHNS, SASEGT. The CDR3 has 15 residues. CDR3 amino acids: CASALAGRDTGEMFF. DNA of the CDR3: TGTGCCAGTGCGTTAGCGGGGAGAGACACCGGGGAGATGTTTTTT.

This clonotype was counted a single time. The junction departs from the called germline gene at one end, perhaps through a read error. The chain carries TRBV6-5 and TRBJ2-1; 8 bases align to TRBD1. The germline V gene has CDR1 MNHEY and CDR2 SVGAGI. This CDR3 contains 15 residues. The CDR3 DNA follows: TGTGCCAACAGTTACCGGACAGGGAACTACAATGAGCAGTTCTTC. This sequence encodes CANSYRTGNYNEQFF.

To note about this clonotype: Since a much larger clone is just one base distant, this may be a read error. V gene TRBV11-2 combines with J gene TRBJ2-3, with D uncertain. Deletions cut 6 bases from V and 2 bases from J, with 18 bases between. There are 16 residues in the CDR3. CDR1 SGHAT and CDR2 FQNNGV come from the germline V gene. This CDR3 is CASRSGRGSYTDTQYF. In DNA, the CDR3 is TGTGCCAGCAGGTCAGGAAGAGGATCCTACACAGATACGCAGTATTTT.

The CDR3 DNA reads TGTGCCAGCAGTTTGGTAGGCAGGGGCGGGCAGTACTTC. Protein product: CASSLVGRGGQYF. The V gene is TRBV28, the J gene TRBJ2-7; a weak D match, TRBD1 (6 bases). CDR1 MDHEN and CDR2 SYDVKM come from the germline V gene. Trimming took off 3 bases at V and 9 bases at J, with 15 bases between the two ends. CDR3 length equals 13 residues. The full variable domain, rest sourced from reference TRBV28 and TRBJ2-7, is DVKVTQSSRYLVKRTGEKVFLECVQDMDHENMFWYRQDPGLGLRLIYFSYDVKMKEKGDIPEGYSVSREKKERFSLILESASTNQTSMYLCASSLVGRGGQYFGPGTRLTVT.